The 21 T cell receptor beta chains below come from one sample, sequenced in a study of Ad26.COV2.S vaccination and SARS-CoV-2 variants. Data came from immunoSEQ multiplex PCR; TCRdb stores just in-frame clones and leaves some out. The sample includes hundreds of thousands of clones, around 90% seen only once; the top ten take nearly 1.5%. Regarding treatment: 19 received Ad26.COV2.S at low or high dose, single or two shots; several received placebo; per-sample allocation not given. The samples were gathered on day 63 after the first injection of vaccine or placebo. The sequencing used peripheral blood, collected in a trial of Ad26.COV2.S vaccine versus placebo. The receptors come from a person aged 18 to 65 who received the Ad26.COV2.S COVID-19 vaccine or a placebo.

This chain links TRBV6-5 with TRBJ2-2; the D gene is possibly TRBD2 (5 bases). The CDR3 is 15 amino acids. Germline CDR1 reads MNHEY; CDR2 reads SVGAGI. Trimming removed 0 bases from V and 5 bases from J, with 10 bases in between. CDR3 coding DNA: TGTGCCAGCAGTTACTCCTGGGAGCAGACCGGGGAGCTGTTTTTT. Amino acid sequence: CASSYSWEQTGELFF.

This clone appeared a single time. The V and J genes are TRBV7-9 and TRBJ1-2; D is unresolved. Germline CDR1 and CDR2: SEHNR and FQNEAQ (reference sequence). This CDR3 spans 13 amino acids. V lost 5 bases and J 0 bases, leaving 7 bases between the germline ends. CDR3: CASSPRTNYGYTF. The CDR3 region has the DNA TGTGCCAGCAGCCCGCGAACTAACTATGGCTACACCTTC.

This clone was observed a few times. The chain recombines TRBV6-5 with TRBJ1-1; D call uncertain. Germline CDR1 and CDR2: MNHEY and SVGAGI. The CDR3 consists of 13 residues. Trimming took off 2 bases at V and 1 base at J, with 5 bases between the two ends. CDR3 DNA: TGTGCCAGCAGTTACACCGGGAACACTGAAGCTTTCTTT. Translating it yields CASSYTGNTEAFF.

Remarks on this clone: Other DNA sequences of this sample code for an identical CDR3. The CDR3, as DNA: TGTGCCAGCAGCAGTGGGACAGGCCCTGCCACTGAAGCTTTCTTT. It is translated as CASSSGTGPATEAFF. The chain uses TRBV21-1 and TRBJ1-1; TRBD1 is the table's D call and was not checked against the DNA. TRBV21-1 is a pseudogene locus. The CDR3 loop spans 15 amino acids.

The genes are TRBV29-1 and TRBJ1-1, with D uncertain. The CDR3 runs to 13 residues. Germline lookup yields CDR1 SQVTM and CDR2 ANQGSEA. V shed 0 bases and J shed 5 bases, with 10 bases lying between them. The CDR3 loop is CSVEDLGRTEAFF. The CDR3 bases are TGCAGCGTTGAAGATCTTGGTAGGACTGAAGCTTTCTTT.

Points on this clone: This CDR3 is also generated by other DNA sequences in the sample. V is TRBV6-5 and J is TRBJ2-7, with a tentative D call TRBD1 (5 bases). The germline V gene has CDR1 MNHEY and CDR2 SVGAGI. The germline V and J ends were trimmed by 6 bases and 2 bases, with 11 bases remaining between them. CDR3 size: 13 residues. CDR3 coding DNA: TGTGCCAGCAGCCTCGGACAAACCTACGAGCAGTACTTC. Its translation is CASSLGQTYEQYF.

The chain joins TRBV10-3 to TRBJ1-1, with D unresolved. This CDR3 is 13 amino acids long. Germline CDR1 reads ENHRY; CDR2 reads SYGVKD. Trimming removed 0 bases from V and 2 bases from J, with 4 bases in between. CDR3 bases: TGTGCCATCAGTGAGTCAACAAACACTGAAGCTTTCTTT. The encoded protein is CAISESTNTEAFF.

This chain's CDR3 is CASSYDRATNEKLFF. The DNA for the CDR3 is TGTGCCAGCAGTTACGACAGGGCAACTAATGAAAAACTGTTTTTT. The chain recombines TRBV6-5 with TRBJ1-4, with 7 bases that match TRBD1. With V trimmed by 2 bases and J by 0 bases, 0 bases remained unmatched. The V gene's germline CDR1 is MNHEY and CDR2 SVGAGI. The CDR3 is made up of 15 amino acids.

J is TRBJ2-3 and V is TRBV27, with 11 bases fitting TRBD2. The CDR3 is 15 residues long. The germline V gene encodes CDR1 MNHEY and CDR2 SMNVEV (reference sequence). The V gene end was trimmed by 2 bases and the J gene end by 3 bases; junction bases not matched to a gene: 1. CDR3 amino acids: CASSLTSGGTDTQYF. The CDR3 region has the DNA TGTGCCAGCAGTTTAACTAGCGGGGGAACAGATACGCAGTATTTT.

The CDR3 spells CASRRTVSYEQYF. In nucleotides, the CDR3 is TGTGCCAGCAGAAGGACTGTCTCCTACGAGCAGTACTTC. J is TRBJ2-7 and V is TRBV12-3 or TRBV12-4; perhaps TRBD2 as D (5 bases). This CDR3 has 13 residues. The germline V and J ends were trimmed by 6 bases and 0 bases, with 9 bases remaining between them.

The sample holds a few counts of this clone. This chain joins TRBV11-2 and TRBJ2-3; D is undetermined. Germline assignment: CDR1 SGHAT and CDR2 FQNNGV. Trimming cost V 5 bases and J 5 bases, with 11 bases left between them. The CDR3 sequence is 13 residues long. The CDR3 nucleotides are TGTGCCAGCAGCACGCACGTGGGAGATACGCAGTATTTT. As protein: CASSTHVGDTQYF.

The gene calls are TRBV18 and TRBJ2-3; TRBD2 matches at 8 bases. The trim removed 3 bases at V and 1 base at J, leaving 6 bases unmatched. Germline V gene data show CDR1 as KGHSH and CDR2 as LQKENI. The CDR3 spans 16 residues. DNA of the CDR3: TGTGCCAGCTCACCCCTTGCGGGAGGTGGCACAGATACGCAGTATTTT. Residues: CASSPLAGGGTDTQYF.

This chain uses TRBV19 with TRBJ1-1; 7 bases map to TRBD1. The CDR3 extends over 14 amino acids. The germline gives CDR1 LNHDA, CDR2 SQIVND (reference sequence). After removal of 6 bases from V and 5 bases from J, the junction contained 9 bases not matched to a gene. The CDR3 DNA sequence: TGTGCCAGTAGACCGACAGGGCTTAGGACTGAAGCTTTCTTT. As protein: CASRPTGLRTEAFF.

This clone has a count of ten or more. The gene calls are TRBV12-3 or TRBV12-4 and TRBJ1-1; TRBD1 might be the D (5 bases). V was clipped by 10 bases and J by 4 bases, with 16 bases between them. The CDR3 extends over 13 amino acids. The CDR3 region is CANLQGVVTEAFF. The CDR3 DNA is TGTGCCAATCTTCAGGGAGTCGTCACTGAAGCTTTCTTT.

J is TRBJ2-3 and V is TRBV29-1; tentative D call: TRBD1 (7 bases). The CDR3 totals 14 residues. Germline CDR1 is SQVTM and CDR2 is ANQGSEA. V lost 6 bases, J lost 7 bases, and 20 bases lay in between. In DNA, the CDR3 is TGCAGCGTGGAGGAGGGGGCAAGGTCATATACGCAGTATTTT. It specifies CSVEEGARSYTQYF.

This clone was recorded only once. This sample includes further DNA sequences coding for the same CDR3. The chain recombines TRBV30 with TRBJ1-5; possible D gene TRBD1, 6 bases. Germline V CDR1 and CDR2: GTSNPN, SVGIG (reference sequence). V lost 0 bases and J 6 bases, leaving 12 bases between the germline ends. This CDR3 is built from 14 residues. The CDR3 reads CAWSVGGDGQPQHF. The CDR3 coding sequence is TGTGCCTGGAGTGTAGGGGGGGATGGTCAGCCCCAGCATTTT. Using reference TRBV30 and TRBJ1-5 for the parts outside the CDR3, the full variable domain is SQTIHQWPATLVQPVGSPLSLECTVEGTSNPNLYWYRQAAGRGLQLLFYSVGIGQISSEVPQNLSASRPQDRQFILSSKKLLLSDSGFYLCAWSVGGDGQPQHFGDGTRLSIL.

This chain links TRBV5-6 with TRBJ2-3, with 9 positions matching TRBD2. From germline, CDR1 is SGHDT and CDR2 YYEEEE. The ends lost 4 bases at V and 0 bases at J; junction bases unmatched: 6. The CDR3 loop spans 16 amino acids. CDR3 amino acids: CASSAGLAYSTDTQYF. The DNA of the CDR3 is TGTGCCAGCAGCGCCGGACTAGCGTATAGCACAGATACGCAGTATTTT.

The chain combines TRBV24-1 with TRBJ2-1; D unclear. Trimming removed 5 bases at V and 3 bases at J, with 13 bases between. The CDR3 totals 15 residues. The V gene's germline CDR1 is KGHDR and CDR2 SFDVKD. The CDR3 is CATSVRGLVYNEQFF. In nucleotides, the CDR3 is TGTGCCACCAGTGTCCGCGGTCTAGTCTACAATGAGCAGTTCTTC.

The chain combines TRBV7-2 with TRBJ1-1; weak D call: TRBD1 (6 bases). Trimming took off 5 bases at V and 0 bases at J, with 10 bases between the two ends. CDR3 length equals 14 residues. Germline CDR1 and CDR2: SGHTA and FQGNSA. The CDR3 DNA reads TGTGCCAGCAGCCAGGGGACCTTGAACACTGAAGCTTTCTTT. This encodes CASSQGTLNTEAFF.

V and J are TRBV5-5 and TRBJ2-2; 8 bases agree with TRBD2. V trimming: 1 base; J trimming: 2 bases; junction bases outside the gene matches: 4. Germline V CDR1 and CDR2: SGHKS, YYEKEE (reference sequence). The CDR3 loop spans 16 amino acids. The DNA of the CDR3 is TGTGCCAGCAGCTTGCCTGCGGGAGGTAACACCGGGGAGCTGTTTTTT. Translating gives CASSLPAGGNTGELFF.

The rearrangement joins TRBV19 to TRBJ2-3, with D possibly TRBD2 on 6 matching bases. Germline CDR1 reads LNHDA; CDR2 reads SQIVND (reference sequence). V lost 6 bases to trimming and J lost 3 bases, with 25 bases between them. The CDR3 extends over 18 amino acids. CDR3 sequence: CASSPRGTTRQKTDTQYF. The CDR3 DNA reads TGTGCCAGTAGCCCCCGTGGAACGACTAGGCAGAAGACAGATACGCAGTATTTT.